This TCR beta chain came from a study of a mutant IDH1 vaccine in newly diagnosed glioma. Study in general: Eight vaccinations reached patients in weeks 1, 3, 5, 7, 11, 15, 19 and 23. Vaccine administration was initiated 4-6 weeks following radiotherapy alone, or with temozolomide cycles. Regarding the study as a whole: Among top peripheral T cell clonotypes, changes seemed unrelated to pseudoprogression.

Time point given: week 23, last vaccination. Every single dose of the vaccine, 300 ug of mutant IDH1 20-mer peptide, came with topical imiquimod. As regards this clone: The antigen remains undetermined.

Libraries were prepared by immunoSEQ multiplex PCR; TCRdb keeps only in-frame clonotypes and omits some of them. This sample carries tens of thousands of clones, about nine tenths of them seen once, and the ten largest clones take around 1.5%. From germline, CDR1 is SGDLS and CDR2 YYNGEE. The V end lost 0 bases, the J end lost 2 bases, and 8 bases lay between the germline ends. The CDR3 spans 14 residues. The chain recombines TRBV9 with TRBJ1-2; D gene uncertain. The specimen was PBMCs, collected from a glioma patient whose treatment included an IDH1 peptide vaccine. The source of this sequence is a man in his forties with glioma. CDR3 protein: CASSVGTQNYGYTF. The CDR3 DNA follows: TGTGCCAGCAGCGTAGGAACCCAGAACTATGGCTACACCTTC.